Each of the 15 T cell receptor beta chains below was sequenced from the same sample in a study of CD8 T cells in ankylosing spondylitis. Via MiXCR, TCRdb re-called the 5' RACE reads, giving one row per CDR3 protein. Here the sample spans about 340,000 distinct CDR3 sequences, over 12% being singletons. Sequencing was carried out using blood, either unsorted or a sorted T cell fraction (not recorded which). The receptors shown here come from a male donor with ankylosing spondylitis or in good health (not recorded which).

Only a few counts were recorded for this clonotype. The J gene is TRBJ2-2, the V gene TRBV20-1, with 10 nucleotides matching TRBD2. J lost 6 bases, V lost 0 bases, and 4 bases had no gene match. Germline V gives CDR1 DFQATT, CDR2 SNEGSKA (reference sequence). The CDR3 has 15 amino acids. The DNA of the CDR3 is TGCAGTGCTAGAGATCCCAGCGGGGGGGCCGGGGAGCTGTTTTTT. It encodes CSARDPSGGAGELFF.

A few counts support this clonotype. V is TRBV25-1 and J is TRBJ2-5; D might be TRBD1 (5 bases). V shed 1 base and J shed 0 bases, with 9 bases lying between them. The germline V gene encodes CDR1 MGHDK and CDR2 SYGVNS. The CDR3 length is 15 residues. The CDR3 loop is CASSESTEYQETQYF. In nucleotides, the CDR3 is TGTGCCAGCAGTGAATCGACAGAGTACCAAGAGACCCAGTACTTC.

The chain recombines TRBV27 with TRBJ2-5, with 7 bases matching TRBD2. CDR3 length: 15 amino acids. The trim removed 3 bases at V and 5 bases at J, leaving 9 bases unmatched. The germline V gene encodes CDR1 MNHEY and CDR2 SMNVEV (reference sequence). CDR3 bases: TGTGCCAGCAGTTTCAGGCGGGAGTGGCGCGAGACCCAGTACTTC. Encoded protein: CASSFRREWRETQYF.

This clonotype was recorded at least ten times. The rearrangement joins TRBV20-1 to TRBJ2-4; D remains ambiguous. Deletions cut 4 bases from V and 0 bases from J, with 10 bases between. This CDR3 comprises 14 residues. The germline V gene encodes CDR1 DFQATT and CDR2 SNEGSKA (reference sequence). The CDR3 here is CSAIVPLAKNIQYF. The CDR3, as DNA: TGCAGTGCTATCGTGCCCCTAGCCAAAAACATTCAGTACTTC.

This chain links TRBV5-1 with TRBJ2-1; 9 bases map to TRBD2. The germline V gene encodes CDR1 SGHRS and CDR2 YFSETQ. V lost 4 bases to trimming and J lost 4 bases; unmatched junction nucleotides: 9. The length of the CDR3 is 16 residues. DNA for the CDR3: TGCGCCAGCAGCCCCCCAACTAGCGGGTCGTACAATGAGCAGTTCTTC. This codes for CASSPPTSGSYNEQFF. The whole variable domain, filled in from reference TRBV5-1 and TRBJ2-1, reads KAGVTQTPRYLIKTRGQQVTLSCSPISGHRSVSWYQQTPGQGLQFLFEYFSETQRNKGNFPGRFSGRQFSNSRSEMNVSTLELGDSALYLCASSPPTSGSYNEQFFGPGTRLTVL.

On this clonotype: The germline gene is not matched at one end of the junction; a read error may be the cause. The J gene is TRBJ2-1, the V gene TRBV20-1; D uncertain. This CDR3 contains 11 residues. CDR1 and CDR2 from the germline V gene are DFQATT and SNEGSKA (reference sequence). CDR3 DNA: TGCAGTGCCCCCGATCGCAATGAGCCGTTCTTC. This translates into CSAPDRNEPFF.

The sample holds many counts of this clonotype. The chain employs TRBV12-3 or TRBV12-4 and TRBJ2-1; 15 bases fit TRBD2. J lost 13 bases, V lost 8 bases, and 6 bases had no gene match. CDR3 length: 13 amino acids. CDR3 residues: CASCWTSGRAQFF. DNA for the CDR3: TGTGCCAGCTGTTGGACTAGCGGGAGGGCCCAGTTCTTC.

The chain carries TRBV25-1 and TRBJ2-5; D not certain. The CDR3 is made up of 13 amino acids. V gave up 8 bases and J gave up 7 bases, with 17 bases separating them. The germline V gene encodes CDR1 MGHDK and CDR2 SYGVNS. This CDR3 reads CASSWGTTLTQYF. The CDR3, as DNA: TGTGCCAGCTCCTGGGGAACAACCTTGACCCAGTACTTC.

The V gene is TRBV7-2, the J gene TRBJ1-1; 8 bases are a match to TRBD1. The CDR3 spans 15 residues. Per germline, CDR1 SGHTA and CDR2 FQGNSA. Germline trimming cut 1 base from V and 4 bases from J; bases unmatched to any gene: 5. CDR3 nucleotides: TGTGCCAGCAGCTTAGGGGCAGGGGGCGGCACTGAAGCTTTCTTT. It codes for CASSLGAGGGTEAFF.

This chain links TRBV7-2 with TRBJ2-5, with TRBD2 matching over 9 bases. Trimming removed 4 bases from V and 7 bases from J; junction bases left unmatched: 13. The CDR3 sequence is 16 residues long. Germline assignment: CDR1 SGHTA and CDR2 FQGNSA. The CDR3 protein is CASSSTSGGGALTQYF. CDR3 bases: TGTGCCAGCAGCTCGACTTCTGGCGGGGGGGCTTTGACCCAGTACTTC.

V and J are TRBV20-1 and TRBJ2-3, with 8 bases that match TRBD1. CDR1 DFQATT and CDR2 SNEGSKA come from the germline V gene (reference sequence). Unmatched junction bases numbered 2, after V lost 5 bases and J lost 4 bases. There are 12 residues in the CDR3. The DNA for the CDR3 is TGCAGTGCTCAGACAGGGGCAGATACGCAGTATTTT. It yields the protein CSAQTGADTQYF.

This clonotype was observed a few times. The gene calls are TRBV5-6 and TRBJ2-7; a possible D gene is TRBD1 (5 bases). The CDR3 totals 16 residues. CDR1 and CDR2 (germline): SGHDT, YYEEEE. Trimming shortened V by 6 bases and J by 6 bases, and 25 bases separated the two germline ends. CDR3 in amino acids: CASTIRASGYFSEQYF. DNA for the CDR3: TGTGCCAGCACCATCCGGGCCTCAGGGTATTTTTCCGAGCAGTACTTC.

This clonotype was seen only a few times. V is TRBV25-1 and J is TRBJ1-6; D gene uncertain. V lost 4 bases and J 6 bases, leaving 13 bases between the germline ends. This CDR3 region has 15 residues. Germline CDR1 MGHDK, CDR2 SYGVNS. CDR3 DNA: TGTGCCAGCAGTGCGTATGGACGGCTTAATTCACCCCTCCACTTT. This sequence encodes CASSAYGRLNSPLHF.

V is TRBV20-1 and J is TRBJ2-7, with TRBD1 matching 8 bases. J lost 0 bases, V lost 7 bases, and 23 bases had no gene match. From germline, CDR1 is DFQATT and CDR2 SNEGSKA (reference sequence). CDR3 length: 19 amino acids. The DNA of the CDR3 is TGCAGTGTCAGTGCGGCCCCCGGGACAGGCCTGGCGGGCTCCTACGAGCAGTACTTC. As protein: CSVSAAPGTGLAGSYEQYF.

The J gene is TRBJ2-2, the V gene TRBV3-1; D remains unclear. Germline-derived CDR1 and CDR2 are LGHDT and YNNKEL (reference sequence). This CDR3 has 13 amino acids. V lost 1 base to trimming and J lost 6 bases, with 6 bases between them. CDR3 coding DNA: TGTGCCAGCAGCCAAGTCGTATCCGGGGAGCTGTTTTTT. Translated, it gives CASSQVVSGELFF.